This T cell receptor (beta chain) was obtained from a study of OX40 agonist ivuxolimab in advanced cancers. As concerns this clone: One end of the junction is discordant with germline, which a read error may explain.

Assay: immunoSEQ multiplex PCR; the TCRdb copy retains only in-frame clones and omits some. The sample consists of about 32,000 clones, roughly four fifths of them appearing once. Germline CDR1 SSHAT, CDR2 FNYEAQ (reference sequence). CDR3 length: 15 amino acids. V and J are TRBV7-7 and TRBJ2-5; D may be TRBD1 (5 bases). Specimen: CD4+ or CD8+ T cells sorted from blood, collected in a trial of the OX40 agonist ivuxolimab. The receptor was derived from an adult with an advanced solid tumor such as melanoma, head and neck, liver or kidney cancer. The DNA for the CDR3 is TGTGCTAGCAGCTTGGGGCAGGGAATAGGAGAGACCCAGTACTTC. Amino acids: CASSLGQGIGETQYF. Full variable domain (missing parts from reference TRBV7-7 and TRBJ2-5): GAGVSQSPRYKVTKRGQDVTLRCDPISSHATLYWYQQALGQGPEFLTYFNYEAQPDKSGLPSDRFSAERPEGSISTLTIQRTEQRDSAMYRCASSLGQGIGETQYFGPGTRLLVL.